These 23 T cell receptor beta chains originate from one sample sequenced in a study of blood T cell repertoires in COVID-19. The data were produced by immunoSEQ multiplex PCR, yet TCRdb's version contains in-frame clones alone and is incomplete. The table lists hundreds of thousands of clones, roughly 85% of them singletons, with about 0.93% in the top ten. The specimen was peripheral blood. The source of these receptors is a man aged 35-49 years with acute or convalescent COVID-19.

V usage is TRBV10-3 and J usage is TRBJ2-7; 7 bases line up with TRBD1. V lost 9 bases, J lost 2 bases, and 1 base stayed unmatched. The CDR3 sequence is 11 residues long. CDR1 and CDR2 (germline): ENHRY, SYGVKD. The CDR3 here is CAMGQTYEQYF. As DNA, the CDR3 is TGTGCCATGGGACAGACCTACGAGCAGTACTTC.

The CDR3 reads CASSPTPSSYNEQFF. The DNA for the CDR3 is TGCGCCAGCAGCCCGACTCCGAGCTCCTACAATGAGCAGTTCTTC. The chain combines TRBV5-1 with TRBJ2-1, with D unclear. The CDR3 extends over 15 amino acids. Trimming left V 4 bases short and J 0 bases short, with 11 bases between. Germline loops: CDR1 SGHRS, CDR2 YFSETQ.

This chain connects TRBV5-4 to TRBJ2-7, with 8 bases fitting TRBD2. Trimming cost V 7 bases and J 0 bases; bases outside gene matches: 6. This CDR3 is built from 14 residues. Germline CDR1 reads SGHNT; CDR2 reads YYREEE (reference sequence). CDR3 amino acids: CASRISGDSYEQYF. CDR3 DNA sequence: TGTGCCAGCCGGATTAGCGGGGACTCCTACGAGCAGTACTTC.

This chain connects TRBV9 to TRBJ1-2; D might be TRBD1 (6 bases). V lost 0 bases to trimming and J lost 7 bases, with 19 bases between them. The germline V gene has CDR1 SGDLS and CDR2 YYNGEE. The CDR3 is 16 residues long. The CDR3 region has the DNA TGTGCCAGCAGCGTAGCCCTCCAGGGGATCGGGATTGGCTACACCTTC. Its protein product is CASSVALQGIGIGYTF.

This chain links TRBV30 with TRBJ2-1, with 10 bases identical to TRBD2. The trim removed 3 bases at V and 12 bases at J, leaving 20 bases unmatched. The CDR3 covers 17 residues. Germline CDR1 is GTSNPN and CDR2 is SVGIG (reference sequence). CDR3 sequence: CAWSRQADYGRLAGQFF. DNA of the CDR3: TGTGCCTGGAGCAGACAGGCCGATTACGGTAGACTAGCGGGGCAGTTCTTC.

This clone was picked up one time. The rearrangement links TRBV4-2 to TRBJ1-2; no clear D. This CDR3 contains 15 residues. Trimming removed 1 base at V and 2 bases at J, with 11 bases between. The V gene's germline CDR1 is LGHNA and CDR2 YNFKEQ. CDR3 DNA sequence: TGTGCCAGCAGCCAAGGTGGCGGGCTCAACTATGGCTACACCTTC. Translated, it gives CASSQGGGLNYGYTF.

V and J are TRBV10-3 and TRBJ2-3; TRBD2 agrees at 7 bases. The CDR3 is 18 amino acids. V was pared by 0 bases and J by 2 bases, with 11 bases of the junction left unmatched. CDR1 is ENHRY, CDR2 SYGVKD, per germline. The CDR3 is CAISESSLASGSTDTQYF. CDR3 coding DNA: TGTGCCATCAGTGAGTCGAGCCTTGCTAGCGGATCCACAGATACGCAGTATTTT.

The genes are TRBV5-4 and TRBJ2-7; TRBD1 matches 10 bases. The J segment lost 5 bases and the V segment lost 0 bases, leaving 5 bases of the junction unmatched. The CDR3 contains 15 residues. Germline lookup yields CDR1 SGHNT and CDR2 YYREEE (reference sequence). CDR3 protein: CASSLVGQGSDEQYF. Here the CDR3 DNA reads TGTGCCAGCAGCTTGGTGGGACAGGGGAGTGACGAGCAGTACTTC.

This sequence joins TRBV2 and TRBJ1-1, with D tentatively TRBD1 (5 bases). In germline, CDR1 is SNHLY, CDR2 FYNNEI. V was shortened by 7 bases and J by 1 base, with 10 bases between the two germline ends. The CDR3 spans 13 residues. CDR3 DNA: TGTGCCAGCATCAACGACAGGAACACTGAAGCTTTCTTT. Translation: CASINDRNTEAFF. The whole variable domain, remainder taken from reference TRBV2 and TRBJ1-1, is EPEVTQTPSHQVTQMGQEVILRCVPISNHLYFYWYRQILGQKVEFLVSFYNNEISEKSEIFDDQFSVERPDGSNFTLKIRSTKLEDSAMYFCASINDRNTEAFFGQGTRLTVV.

This clone was seen once. The chain couples TRBV6-2 or TRBV6-3 to TRBJ1-2; D gene uncertain. Looked up from germline, CDR1 is MNHEY and CDR2 is SVGEGT. The V gene lost 7 bases and the J gene lost 3 bases, with 18 bases spanning the gap. This CDR3 is built from 15 residues. CDR3 region: CASIPSGVLYYGYTF. For the CDR3, the DNA is TGTGCCAGCATCCCCTCCGGGGTTCTATACTATGGCTACACCTTC.

The rearrangement links TRBV5-6 to TRBJ1-2, with D hard to call. The ends were cut back, 4 bases at V and 4 bases at J, with 17 bases in the middle. CDR1 and CDR2 from the germline V gene are SGHDT and YYEEEE. CDR3 length: 15 amino acids. This CDR3 is CASSPNEGDLYGYTF. CDR3 nucleotides: TGTGCCAGCAGCCCGAATGAGGGAGACCTCTATGGCTACACCTTC. Full variable domain (outside the CDR3, taken from reference TRBV5-6 and TRBJ1-2): DAGVTQSPTHLIKTRGQQVTLRCSPKSGHDTVSWYQQALGQGPQFIFQYYEEEERQRGNFPDRFSGHQFPNYSSELNVNALLLGDSALYLCASSPNEGDLYGYTFGSGTRLTVV.

This chain joins TRBV27 and TRBJ1-1; D remains unclear. The CDR3 loop spans 14 amino acids. V was clipped by 2 bases and J by 7 bases, with 14 bases between them. CDR1 is MNHEY and CDR2 is SMNVEV in the germline V gene (reference sequence). The CDR3 reads CASSLAQAQYEAFF. The CDR3 DNA reads as TGTGCCAGCAGTTTAGCCCAGGCTCAGTATGAAGCTTTCTTT.

This rearrangement joins TRBV6-5 to TRBJ2-1; 8 nucleotides line up with TRBD2. Trimming took 7 bases from V and 8 from J; bases not matched to a gene: 7. Germline V lookup: CDR1 MNHEY, CDR2 SVGAGI. This CDR3 has 13 amino acids. Here the CDR3 DNA reads TGTGCCAGCACCGGGGGGGGGAGGGATGAGCAGTTCTTC. It specifies CASTGGGRDEQFF.

This clone appeared a single time. The rearrangement uses TRBV5-5 and TRBJ1-5, with D perhaps TRBD1 (6 bases). This CDR3 spans 15 amino acids. Trimming removed 2 bases at V and 4 bases at J, with 13 bases between. CDR1 SGHKS and CDR2 YYEKEE come from the germline V gene (reference sequence). The CDR3 DNA reads as TGTGCCAGCAGCTTCAAGGGGGACATTAATCAGCCCCAGCATTTT. It yields the protein CASSFKGDINQPQHF.

This sequence joins TRBV27 and TRBJ2-5; TRBD1 aligns across 9 bases. The germline V gene has CDR1 MNHEY and CDR2 SMNVEV (reference sequence). This CDR3 is 15 amino acids long. J was trimmed by 8 bases and V by 1 base; bases with no gene match: 8. The CDR3 DNA reads TGTGCCAGCAGTTTATACCCGGGACAGGGATACACCCAGTACTTC. Translation: CASSLYPGQGYTQYF.

This chain connects TRBV13 to TRBJ2-3; maybe TRBD1 (6 bases). CDR1 and CDR2 from the germline V gene are PRHDT and FYEKMQ (reference sequence). V was cut by 7 bases and J by 3 bases, with 11 bases left in between. The CDR3 totals 13 residues. Here the CDR3 reads CASTPRGTDTQYF. CDR3 DNA: TGTGCCAGCACCCCGAGGGGGACAGATACGCAGTATTTT.

This clone showed up just a few times. The V and J genes are TRBV30 and TRBJ2-1; the match to TRBD2 covers 7 bases. V dropped 4 bases and J dropped 9; count of bases not matched to a gene: 12. The CDR3 totals 14 residues. Germline V gene data show CDR1 as GTSNPN and CDR2 as SVGIG (reference sequence). CDR3 loop: CAWTQDEAGFEQFF. The DNA for the CDR3 is TGTGCCTGGACCCAAGACGAAGCGGGGTTTGAGCAGTTCTTC.

This chain joins TRBV30 and TRBJ2-6; D gene uncertain. The CDR3 spans 14 residues. V dropped 8 bases and J dropped 1 base, with 12 bases sitting between them. Germline CDR1 GTSNPN, CDR2 SVGIG (reference sequence). CDR3: CAVVAASGANVLTF. The CDR3 nucleotides read TGTGCCGTGGTGGCCGCATCTGGGGCCAACGTCCTGACTTTC. The full variable domain, rest sourced from reference TRBV30 and TRBJ2-6, is SQTIHQWPATLVQPVGSPLSLECTVEGTSNPNLYWYRQAAGRGLQLLFYSVGIGQISSEVPQNLSASRPQDRQFILSSKKLLLSDSGFYLCAVVAASGANVLTFGAGSRLTVL.

The chain combines TRBV21-1 with TRBJ1-6. TRBV21-1 is given as a pseudogene. The CDR3 sequence is 17 residues long. CDR3 bases: TGTGCCAGCAGCACTCTAATTCTCCGCTCCTATAATTCACCCCTCCACTTT. Translated: CASSTLILRSYNSPLHF.

The chain is built from TRBV7-6 and TRBJ1-5; D is possibly TRBD1 (6 bases). This CDR3 spans 17 amino acids. V was shortened by 1 base and J by 2 bases, with 15 bases between the two germline ends. The germline V gene encodes CDR1 SGHVS and CDR2 FNYEAQ. CDR3 region: CASSLVRGGRGNQPQHF. The CDR3 coding sequence is TGTGCCAGCAGCTTAGTCCGTGGGGGCAGGGGCAATCAGCCCCAGCATTTT.

The genes are TRBV7-8 and TRBJ2-1; D uncertain. CDR1 and CDR2 from the germline V gene are SGHVS and FQNEAQ. V was pared by 1 base and J by 6 bases, with 10 bases between. The CDR3 is made up of 14 amino acids. The CDR3 DNA reads as TGTGCCAGCAGCTTAGGTGGTGTCGGCAATGAGCAGTTCTTC. This encodes CASSLGGVGNEQFF.

The J gene is TRBJ1-3, the V gene TRBV28; the D gene is possibly TRBD1 (5 bases). The V gene lost 3 bases and the J gene lost 5 bases, with 11 bases spanning the gap. Per germline, CDR1 MDHEN and CDR2 SYDVKM. The CDR3 loop spans 14 amino acids. CDR3 coding DNA: TGTGCCAGCAGTTTCCAGGGTGTGAGAAACACCATATATTTT. The encoded protein is CASSFQGVRNTIYF.

This chain links TRBV10-3 with TRBJ1-5, with TRBD1 identical over 8 bases. The junction had 7 bases not matched to a gene; V was cut back by 9 bases and J by 3 bases. The CDR3 consists of 14 residues. Germline CDR1 is ENHRY and CDR2 is SYGVKD. The CDR3: CAMWTGQYNQPQHF. The DNA for the CDR3 is TGTGCCATGTGGACAGGGCAGTACAATCAGCCCCAGCATTTT.